This T cell receptor beta chain came from a study of T cell changes during pregnancy in multiple sclerosis. Assay: immunoSEQ multiplex PCR; the TCRdb copy retains only in-frame clones and omits some. Of about 110,000 clones detected, just under 95% appear once; the ten largest clones hold around 0.8%. CDR1 and CDR2 (germline): SGHTA, FQGTGA. The CDR3 runs 15 residues. The V end was cut by 1 base, the J end by 5 bases, with 14 bases between. J is TRBJ2-5 and V is TRBV7-3; D might be TRBD1 (6 bases). The TCR sequence derives from a female donor in good health, enrolled as a control in a pregnancy study. Sequenced material: peripheral blood, taken in the third trimester of pregnancy. For the CDR3, the DNA is TGTGCCAGCAGCTTAAACAGGGTAGAGGGGGAGACCCAGTACTTC. Translation: CASSLNRVEGETQYF.